What follows describes a single T cell receptor (beta chain). This record belongs to a study of blood T cells in healthy people across ages. This CDR3 contains 13 residues. Germline V gene data show CDR1 as SGHTA and CDR2 as FQGNSA. A second PCR of 7 to 11 cycles used a sample-barcoded 5' primer and a J-beta primer mix. Each CDR3 protein gets one entry after TCRdb re-called the 5' RACE reads with MiXCR. The top ten clones hold 9.4% of a sample with over 700,000 distinct CDR3 sequences, 20% to 25% of them seen once. These data are also associated with another study on T cells of mothers and their children.

This chain uses TRBV7-2 with TRBJ2-5; weak D call: TRBD2 (5 bases). The J call may be wrong; the DNA end is better matched by TRBJ2-7. This clonotype was obtained from a boy aged 10-17 years in good health. Sequenced material: blood. The CDR3 loop reads CASSTPEAYEQYF. The CDR3 DNA is TGTGCCAGCAGCACCCCGGAGGCCTACGAGCAGTACTTC.